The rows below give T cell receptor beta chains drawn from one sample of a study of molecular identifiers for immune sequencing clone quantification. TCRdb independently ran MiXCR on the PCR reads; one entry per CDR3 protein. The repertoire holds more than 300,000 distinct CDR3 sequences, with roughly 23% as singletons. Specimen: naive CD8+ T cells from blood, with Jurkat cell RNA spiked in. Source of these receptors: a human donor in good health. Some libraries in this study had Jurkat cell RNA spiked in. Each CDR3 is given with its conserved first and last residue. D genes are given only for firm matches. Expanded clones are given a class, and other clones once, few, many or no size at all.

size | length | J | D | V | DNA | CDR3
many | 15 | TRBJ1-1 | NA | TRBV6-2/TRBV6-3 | TGTGCCAGCAGCCTCCCTCAGGGGATGGGCACTGAAGCTTTCTTT | CASSLPQGMGTEAFF
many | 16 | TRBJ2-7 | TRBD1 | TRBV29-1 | TGCAGCGTTCTCGATCCGGACAGGGTGGGCCCCTACGAGCAGTACTTC | CSVLDPDRVGPYEQYF
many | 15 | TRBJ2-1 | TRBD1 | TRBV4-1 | TGCGCCAGCAGCCAAGGACAGGGTGTGGACAATGAGCAGTTCTTC | CASSQGQGVDNEQFF
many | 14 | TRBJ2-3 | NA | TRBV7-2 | TGTGCCAGCAGCTTATTTCTGCTCACAGATACGCAGTATTTT | CASSLFLLTDTQYF
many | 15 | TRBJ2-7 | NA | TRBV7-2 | TGTGCCAGCAGCCCACCCCAGGACGTAACCTACGAGCAGTACTTC | CASSPPQDVTYEQYF
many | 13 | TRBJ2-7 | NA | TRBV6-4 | TGTGCCAGCAGTGAAGGTCCCGGGCTCGAGCAGTACTTC | CASSEGPGLEQYF
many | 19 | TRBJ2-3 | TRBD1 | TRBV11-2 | TGTGCCAGCAGTTTTCCTACCAGCCGACAGGGCGAAGACACAGATACGCAGTATTTT | CASSFPTSRQGEDTDTQYF
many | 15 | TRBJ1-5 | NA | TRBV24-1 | TGTGCCACCAGTGATCCCCGGACCCGAGGGCAGCCCCAGCATTTT | CATSDPRTRGQPQHF
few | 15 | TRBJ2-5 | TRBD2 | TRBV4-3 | TGCGCCAGCAGCCCCTTAGCGGGGGGTCTGGAGACCCAGTACTTC | CASSPLAGGLETQYF
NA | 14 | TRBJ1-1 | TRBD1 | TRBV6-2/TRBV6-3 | TGTGCCAGCAGGGACCGGGACAGGGTCTTTGGAGCTTTCTTT | CASRDRDRVFGAFF
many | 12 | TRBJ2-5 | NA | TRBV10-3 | TGTGCCATCAGTGAGTCCCAAGAGACCCAGTACTTC | CAISESQETQYF
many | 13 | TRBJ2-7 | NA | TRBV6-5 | TGTGCCAGCAGTGTCTTTGATGACTACGAGCAGTACTTC | CASSVFDDYEQYF
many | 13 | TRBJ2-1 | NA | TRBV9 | TGTGCCTCAAGCCGGCCCAGGAGCAATGAGCAGTTCTTC | CASSRPRSNEQFF
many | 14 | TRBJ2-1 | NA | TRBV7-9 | TGTGCCAGCAGCTCCCCGGGGGCTCCCGGGGTGCAGTTCTTC | CASSSPGAPGVQFF
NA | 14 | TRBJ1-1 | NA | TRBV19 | TGTGCCAGTAGTATGGGACAACAGAACACTGAAGCTTTCTTT | CASSMGQQNTEAFF
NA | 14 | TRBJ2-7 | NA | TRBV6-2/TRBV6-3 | TGTGCCAGCAGTTACTCACAGCCGGGGCCTCCGCAGTGCTTC | CASSYSQPGPPQCF
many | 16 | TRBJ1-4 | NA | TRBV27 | TGTGCCAGCAGTTTAGTTCCCGGGGCAACTAATGAAAAACTGTTTTTT | CASSLVPGATNEKLFF
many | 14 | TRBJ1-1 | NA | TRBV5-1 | TGCGCCAGCAGCTACGACAGCATGAACACTGAAGCTTTCTTT | CASSYDSMNTEAFF
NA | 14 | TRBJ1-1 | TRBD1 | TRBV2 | TGTGCCAGCAGGGACAGGGGGGCTGGGGCTGAAGCTTTCTTT | CASRDRGAGAEAFF
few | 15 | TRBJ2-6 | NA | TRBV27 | TGTGCCAGCAGTTACAGCTTCTCTGGGGCCAACGTCCTGACTTTC | CASSYSFSGANVLTF
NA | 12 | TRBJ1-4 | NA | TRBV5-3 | TGTGCCAGCAGCTTGGCCGGGAAAAAACTGTTTTTT | CASSLAGKKLFF
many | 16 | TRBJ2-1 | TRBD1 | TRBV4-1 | TGCGCCAGCAGCCCGATGGGGACAGGGGGGTACAATGAGCAGTTCTTC | CASSPMGTGGYNEQFF
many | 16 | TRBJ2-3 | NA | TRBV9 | TGTGCCAGCAGCGTAGGTAGTGGTCCTAGCACAGATACGCAGTATTTT | CASSVGSGPSTDTQYF
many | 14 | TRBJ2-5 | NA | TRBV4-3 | TGCGCCAGCAGCCAAGACTCACGCGGGGAGACCCAGTACTTC | CASSQDSRGETQYF
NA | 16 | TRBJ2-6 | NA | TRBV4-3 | TGCGCCAGCAGCCCGGGACCGAACTCTGGGGCCAACGTCCTGACTTTC | CASSPGPNSGANVLTF
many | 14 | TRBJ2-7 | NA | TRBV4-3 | TGCGCCAGCAGCGAACGGGACTCCTTGGAAGAGCAGTACTTC | CASSERDSLEEQYF
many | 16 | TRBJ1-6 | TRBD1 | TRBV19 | TGTGCCAGTAGTGATACGGACAGGGGGCATAATTCACCCCTCCACTTT | CASSDTDRGHNSPLHF
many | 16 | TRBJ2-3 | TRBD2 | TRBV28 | TGTGCCAGCAGCCACCGGGCTAGCGGACCTCCAGATACGCAGTATTTT | CASSHRASGPPDTQYF
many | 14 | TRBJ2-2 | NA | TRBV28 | TGTGCCAGCAGTTTGTCAGGGAACACCGGGGAGCTGTTTTTT | CASSLSGNTGELFF
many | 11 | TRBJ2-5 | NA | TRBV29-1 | TGCAGCGTTGAAGATTTAGAGACCCAGTACTTC | CSVEDLETQYF
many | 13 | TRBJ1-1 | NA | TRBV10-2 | TGCGCCAGCAGTGAGTACCGATACACTGAAGCTTTCTTT | CASSEYRYTEAFF
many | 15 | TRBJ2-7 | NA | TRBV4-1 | TGCGCCAGCAGCCAAGAGACAGGTTTCTCCTACGAGCAGTACTTC | CASSQETGFSYEQYF
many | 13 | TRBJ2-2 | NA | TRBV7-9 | TGTGCCAGCAGCGCCGTAGTATCCGGGGAGCTGTTTTTT | CASSAVVSGELFF
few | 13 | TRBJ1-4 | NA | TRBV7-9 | TGTGCCAGCAGCACGAGGACAGACGAAAAACTGTTTTTT | CASSTRTDEKLFF
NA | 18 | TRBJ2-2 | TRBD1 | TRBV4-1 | TGCGCCAGCAGCCAAGAAGGTCCTGAGGGGGCGGAAACCGGGGAGCTGTTTTTT | CASSQEGPEGAETGELFF
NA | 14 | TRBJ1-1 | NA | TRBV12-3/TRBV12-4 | TGTGCCAGCAGCGGGGCGGGGGGTGGCACTGAAGCTTTCTTT | CASSGAGGGTEAFF
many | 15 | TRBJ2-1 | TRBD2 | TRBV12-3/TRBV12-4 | TGTGCCAGCAGTTTACCGGGACTAGCGGGAGTGGAGCAGTTCTTC | CASSLPGLAGVEQFF
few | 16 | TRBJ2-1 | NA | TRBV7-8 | TGTGCCAGCAGCCCGTCTTATACAGGATTTTACAATGAGCAGTTCTTC | CASSPSYTGFYNEQFF
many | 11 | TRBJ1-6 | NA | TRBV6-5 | TGTGCCAGCAGTTCGAAGTTACCCCTCCACTTT | CASSSKLPLHF
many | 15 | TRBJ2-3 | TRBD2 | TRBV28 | TGTGCCAGCAGTTCCAGACTAGCGGGAGCAGATACGCAGTATTTT | CASSSRLAGADTQYF
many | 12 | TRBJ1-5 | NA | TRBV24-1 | TGTGCCACCAGTGATTCGGTGGAGCCCCAGCATTTT | CATSDSVEPQHF
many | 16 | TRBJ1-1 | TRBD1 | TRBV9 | TGTGCCAGCAGCGTAGGGGACAGGGGTTGGGGGACTGAAGCTTTCTTT | CASSVGDRGWGTEAFF
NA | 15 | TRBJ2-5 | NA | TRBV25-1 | TGTGCCAGCAGTGAACTTGGGACCCAGCAAGAGACCCAGTACTTC | CASSELGTQQETQYF
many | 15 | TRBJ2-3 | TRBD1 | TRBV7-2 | TGTGCCAGCAGCCCCGGGACAGGCGTCACAGATACGCAGTATTTT | CASSPGTGVTDTQYF
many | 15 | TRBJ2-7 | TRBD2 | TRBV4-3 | TGCGCCAGCAGCCAAGGCTCGCGGGGGGCCTACGAGCAGTACTTC | CASSQGSRGAYEQYF
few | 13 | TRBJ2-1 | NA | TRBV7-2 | TGTGCCAGCCGCTTAGGACGGGCCAATGAGCAGTTCTTC | CASRLGRANEQFF
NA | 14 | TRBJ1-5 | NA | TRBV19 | TGTGCCAGTGGTCTGGGAGGGTCATCACAGCCCCAGCATTTT | CASGLGGSSQPQHF
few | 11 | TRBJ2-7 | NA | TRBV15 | TGTGCCACCAGCAGAGATCTCGAGCAGTACTTC | CATSRDLEQYF